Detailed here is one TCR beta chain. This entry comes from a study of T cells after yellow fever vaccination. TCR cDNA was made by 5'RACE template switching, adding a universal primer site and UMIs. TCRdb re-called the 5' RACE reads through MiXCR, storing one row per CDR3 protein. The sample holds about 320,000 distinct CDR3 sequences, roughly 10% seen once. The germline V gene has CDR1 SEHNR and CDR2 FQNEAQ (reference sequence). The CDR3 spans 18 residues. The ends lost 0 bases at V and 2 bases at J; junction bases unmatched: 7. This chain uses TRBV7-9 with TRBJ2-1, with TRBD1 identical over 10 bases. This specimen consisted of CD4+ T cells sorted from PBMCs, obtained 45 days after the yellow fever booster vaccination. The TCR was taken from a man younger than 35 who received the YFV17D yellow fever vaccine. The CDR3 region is CASSLAGQGVVTYNEQFF. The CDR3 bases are TGTGCCAGCAGCTTAGCTGGACAGGGGGTTGTTACCTACAATGAGCAGTTCTTC.